The source of this T cell receptor (beta chain) is a study of spatial heterogeneity in lung cancer. Study details: Fewer alpha-chain than beta-chain sequences were consistently detected.

This clonotype occurred many times. The germline V gene has CDR1 SGHTS and CDR2 YDEGEE. V shed 4 bases and J shed 4 bases, with 12 bases lying between them. This CDR3 is built from 14 residues. TCRdb redid the calling of the 5' RACE reads with MiXCR, one entry per CDR3 protein. The sample shows roughly 21,000 distinct CDR3 sequences, 3% to 4% of them seen only once. As to time point: sample taken at primary tumor resection. In each case, whole RNA from tumor, nontumor lung or frozen PBMC was sequenced unsorted. Sequenced here: PBMCs, sampled at surgery. The TCR sequence derives from a female donor with early-stage non-small cell lung cancer. The genes are TRBV5-8 and TRBJ1-5; D is unclear. CDR3 residues: CASSTGGENQPQHF. CDR3 bases: TGTGCCAGCAGCACGGGAGGTGAGAATCAGCCCCAGCATTTT.